The clone carrying this T cell receptor beta chain was found a few times. In the authors' workflow: Amplifying reference gene primers gave estimates of nucleated cell counts. TCRdb's copy holds only in-frame clones and misses some; the assay was immunoSEQ multiplex PCR. The DNA gave D and trimming, while V, J and clone size come from that table. The sample contains 430,000 or so clones, about 88% of which appear only once. The sample originates from a study of blood T cell repertoires in COVID-19. All enrollees were roughly 18 to 89 years old and from fewer than 25 US areas. Deletions cut 5 bases from V and 0 bases from J, with 14 bases between. Germline lookup yields CDR1 SGHNT and CDR2 YYREEE (reference sequence). This CDR3 has 15 amino acids.

The rearrangement uses TRBV5-4 and TRBJ1-2, with D perhaps TRBD1 (6 bases). Sequenced material: PBMCs or T cells enriched from blood (not recorded which). This receptor was obtained from a woman between 18 and 29 years old who had been exposed to COVID-19. The CDR3 coding sequence is TGTGCCAGCAGACTGGACAGAAATTCTAACTATGGCTACACCTTC. This codes for CASRLDRNSNYGYTF. Based on the CDR3 plus reference TRBV5-4 and TRBJ1-2, the full variable domain is ETGVTQSPTHLIKTRGQQVTLRCSSQSGHNTVSWYQQALGQGPQFIFQYYREEENGRGNFPPRFSGLQFPNYSSELNVNALELDDSALYLCASRLDRNSNYGYTFGSGTRLTVV.